A single sample gave rise to the 15 T cell receptor beta chains below, sequenced in a study of cytomegalovirus exposure and HLA in healthy donors. Produced via immunoSEQ multiplex PCR; TCRdb's table is partial and in-frame only. The table lists about 79,000 clones, roughly 93% of them singletons. The sample comprised PBMCs. The receptors derive from a woman in her twenties or thirties in good health and CMV-seronegative.

The chain uses TRBV7-6 and TRBJ1-1, with 8 positions matching TRBD1. Trimming cost V 1 base and J 3 bases; bases outside gene matches: 7. This CDR3 is built from 16 residues. Germline V CDR1 and CDR2: SGHVS, FNYEAQ. CDR3 nucleotides: TGTGCCAGCAGCTTAGTACAGGGGGATTTCGACACTGAAGCTTTCTTT. This encodes CASSLVQGDFDTEAFF.

This clone showed up just once. J is TRBJ1-1 and V is TRBV5-5, with D unclear. Germline values: CDR1 SGHKS, CDR2 YYEKEE (reference sequence). There are 13 residues in the CDR3. Trimming took 5 bases from V and 0 from J, leaving 8 bases between them. The CDR3 coding sequence is TGTGCCAGCAGTTCCACAGTGAACACTGAAGCTTTCTTT. Translation: CASSSTVNTEAFF.

The chain's CDR3 is CASSVDSGATGELFF. Here the CDR3 DNA reads TGTGCCAGCAGCGTAGATAGCGGGGCGACCGGGGAGCTGTTTTTT. The chain has TRBV9 and TRBJ2-2; 8 positions match TRBD2. The CDR3 consists of 15 residues. Germline V gene data show CDR1 as SGDLS and CDR2 as YYNGEE. The V and J ends lost 0 bases and 5 bases, in that order; junction bases with no gene match: 3. The variable domain in full, with the rest retrieved from reference TRBV9 and TRBJ2-2, is DSGVTQTPKHLITATGQRVTLRCSPRSGDLSVYWYQQSLDQGLQFLIQYYNGEERAKGNILERFSAQQFPDLHSELNLSSLELGDSALYFCASSVDSGATGELFFGEGSRLTVL.

The V call is TRBV5-6, the J call TRBJ2-7; D is possibly TRBD2 (5 bases). Deletions cut 4 bases from V and 1 base from J, with 12 bases between. The CDR3 consists of 14 residues. CDR1 and CDR2 (germline): SGHDT, YYEEEE. Here the CDR3 DNA reads TGTGCCAGCAGCCGTCGGGGAGCTTCCTACGAGCAGTACTTC. Its translation: CASSRRGASYEQYF.

The chain uses TRBV9 and TRBJ2-7; 10 nucleotides line up with TRBD2. Germline CDR1 and CDR2: SGDLS and YYNGEE. CDR3 length equals 16 residues. The J segment lost 0 bases and the V segment lost 4 bases, leaving 7 bases of the junction unmatched. CDR3 sequence reads: CASSPGTSASSYEQYF. The CDR3 nucleotides read TGTGCCAGCAGCCCCGGGACTAGCGCTAGCTCCTACGAGCAGTACTTC.

This chain joins TRBV28 and TRBJ2-6, with 8 nucleotides matching TRBD1. Trimming took 3 bases from V and 5 from J; bases not matched to a gene: 6. Germline CDR1 reads MDHEN; CDR2 reads SYDVKM. This CDR3 contains 16 residues. DNA of the CDR3: TGTGCCAGCAGTTTCTCTCAGGGGGCGCGGGCCAACGTCCTGACTTTC. Protein product: CASSFSQGARANVLTF.

This chain links TRBV11-2 with TRBJ2-5; 8 bases match TRBD1. Germline CDR1 reads SGHAT; CDR2 reads FQNNGV. Trimming took 1 base from V and 5 from J; bases not matched to a gene: 15. The CDR3 has 18 amino acids. The CDR3 DNA sequence: TGTGCCAGCAGCTTAGGGGGGAAAGCCCAGGGGGCACGGGAGACCCAGTACTTC. Translation: CASSLGGKAQGARETQYF.

The rearrangement links TRBV9 to TRBJ1-1; D might be TRBD1 (5 bases). CDR3 size: 13 residues. CDR1 and CDR2 from the germline V gene are SGDLS and YYNGEE. Trimming pared 0 bases from V and 5 bases from J, leaving 8 bases between. The CDR3: CASSVEGRTEAFF. The CDR3 coding sequence is TGTGCCAGCAGCGTAGAGGGGAGGACTGAAGCTTTCTTT.

Only one count was recorded for this clone. The chain couples TRBV2 to TRBJ1-3, with D maybe TRBD1 (6 bases). The CDR3 covers 14 residues. Trimming shortened V by 6 bases and J by 2 bases, and 11 bases separated the two germline ends. Germline-derived CDR1 and CDR2 are SNHLY and FYNNEI. The CDR3, as DNA: TGTGCCAGCAGACTCAGGGGAGCTGGAAACACCATATATTTT. Residues: CASRLRGAGNTIYF.

This clone was counted a few times. The V call is TRBV5-6, the J call TRBJ2-7, with a tentative D call TRBD2 (5 bases). Germline V lookup: CDR1 SGHDT, CDR2 YYEEEE. V was trimmed by 4 bases and J by 0 bases, leaving 26 bases between them. The CDR3 consists of 19 residues. CDR3 nucleotides: TGTGCCAGCAGCCCACTATCGGGATCAGGAGCCCAAGGCTCCTACGAGCAGTACTTC. Translation: CASSPLSGSGAQGSYEQYF.

The chain combines TRBV5-1 with TRBJ2-1, with 11 positions matching TRBD2. The CDR3 loop spans 14 amino acids. Germline assignment: CDR1 SGHRS and CDR2 YFSETQ. V lost 7 bases, J lost 12 bases, and 12 bases stayed unmatched. CDR3: CASGFGLAGGLQFF. DNA for the CDR3: TGCGCCAGCGGATTCGGACTAGCGGGCGGATTGCAGTTCTTC.

This clone was found a few times. The chain combines TRBV6-1 with TRBJ1-2; the D is unclear. The CDR3 covers 15 residues. Trimming shortened V by 0 bases and J by 9 bases, and 17 bases separated the two germline ends. Germline values: CDR1 MNHNS, CDR2 SASEGT. Here the CDR3 reads CASSEAVGGQGRYTF. CDR3 nucleotides: TGTGCCAGCAGTGAAGCAGTAGGCGGGCAAGGTCGCTACACCTTC.

The V call is TRBV6-5, the J call TRBJ1-4, with 7 nucleotides matching TRBD1. Germline assignment: CDR1 MNHEY and CDR2 SVGAGI. The CDR3 totals 13 residues. J was trimmed by 8 bases and V by 5 bases; bases with no gene match: 5. In DNA form, the CDR3 reads TGTGCCAGCAGTAGACAGGGACGGGAAAAACTGTTTTTT. Encoded protein: CASSRQGREKLFF.

V is TRBV6-7 and J is TRBJ1-5; D call uncertain. TRBV6-7 is flagged as an ORF with uncertain function. Trimming stripped 2 bases from V and 3 bases from J, with 8 bases between. CDR3 length equals 14 residues. CDR3 region: CASSYNTNNQPQHF. CDR3 nucleotide sequence: TGTGCCAGCAGTTACAACACGAACAATCAGCCCCAGCATTTT.

CDR3 coding DNA: TGTGCCACCAGCAGAGACAGGGGGCCGGTTAATGAGCAGTTCTTC. It is translated as CATSRDRGPVNEQFF. J is TRBJ2-1 and V is TRBV15, with 8 nucleotides matching TRBD1. CDR3 length: 15 amino acids. Trimming cost V 0 bases and J 7 bases; bases outside gene matches: 5. Germline assignment: CDR1 LNHNV and CDR2 YYDKDF (reference sequence). The full variable domain, its missing parts supplied by reference TRBV15 and TRBJ2-1, is DAMVIQNPRYQVTQFGKPVTLSCSQTLNHNVMYWYQQKSSQAPKLLFHYYDKDFNNEADTPDNFQSRRPNTSFCFLDIRSPGLGDTAMYLCATSRDRGPVNEQFFGPGTRLTVL.